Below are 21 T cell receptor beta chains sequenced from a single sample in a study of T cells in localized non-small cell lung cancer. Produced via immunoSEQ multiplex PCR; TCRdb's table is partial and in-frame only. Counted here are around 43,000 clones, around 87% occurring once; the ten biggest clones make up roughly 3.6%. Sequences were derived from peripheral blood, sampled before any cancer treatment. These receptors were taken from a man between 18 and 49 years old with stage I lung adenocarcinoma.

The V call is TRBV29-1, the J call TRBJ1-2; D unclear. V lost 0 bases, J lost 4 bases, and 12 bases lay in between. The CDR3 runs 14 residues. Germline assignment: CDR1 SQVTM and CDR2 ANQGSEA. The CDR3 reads CSVEEVGSAYGYTF. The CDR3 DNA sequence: TGCAGCGTTGAAGAGGTTGGCTCGGCCTATGGCTACACCTTC.

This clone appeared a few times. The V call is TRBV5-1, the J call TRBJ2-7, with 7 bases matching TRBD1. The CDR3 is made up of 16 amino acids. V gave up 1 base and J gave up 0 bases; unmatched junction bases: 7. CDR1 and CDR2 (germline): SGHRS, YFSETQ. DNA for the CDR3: TGCGCCAGCAGCTTGCGGGACAGCGTACTCTCCTACGAGCAGTACTTC. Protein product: CASSLRDSVLSYEQYF. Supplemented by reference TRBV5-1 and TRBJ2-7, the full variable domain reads KAGVTQTPRYLIKTRGQQVTLSCSPISGHRSVSWYQQTPGQGLQFLFEYFSETQRNKGNFPGRFSGRQFSNSRSEMNVSTLELGDSALYLCASSLRDSVLSYEQYFGPGTRLTVT.

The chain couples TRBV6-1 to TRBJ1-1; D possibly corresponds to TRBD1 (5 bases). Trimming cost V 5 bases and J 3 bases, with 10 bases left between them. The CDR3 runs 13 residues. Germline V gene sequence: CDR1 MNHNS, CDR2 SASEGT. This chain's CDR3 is CASSPGGYTEAFF. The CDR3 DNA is TGTGCCAGCAGTCCGGGGGGGTACACTGAAGCTTTCTTT.

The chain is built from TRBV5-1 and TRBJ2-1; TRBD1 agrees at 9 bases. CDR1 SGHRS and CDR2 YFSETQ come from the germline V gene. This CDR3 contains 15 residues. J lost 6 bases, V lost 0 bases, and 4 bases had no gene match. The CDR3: CASSLATDRGNEQFF. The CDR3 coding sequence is TGCGCCAGCAGCTTGGCCACGGACAGGGGCAATGAGCAGTTCTTC. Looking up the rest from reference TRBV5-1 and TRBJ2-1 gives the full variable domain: KAGVTQTPRYLIKTRGQQVTLSCSPISGHRSVSWYQQTPGQGLQFLFEYFSETQRNKGNFPGRFSGRQFSNSRSEMNVSTLELGDSALYLCASSLATDRGNEQFFGPGTRLTVL.

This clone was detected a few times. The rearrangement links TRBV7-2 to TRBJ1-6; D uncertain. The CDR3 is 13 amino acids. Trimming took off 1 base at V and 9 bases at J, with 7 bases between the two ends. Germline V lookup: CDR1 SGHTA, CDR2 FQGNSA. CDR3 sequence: CASSLDAISPLHF. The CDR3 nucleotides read TGTGCCAGCAGCTTAGACGCGATTTCACCCCTCCACTTT.

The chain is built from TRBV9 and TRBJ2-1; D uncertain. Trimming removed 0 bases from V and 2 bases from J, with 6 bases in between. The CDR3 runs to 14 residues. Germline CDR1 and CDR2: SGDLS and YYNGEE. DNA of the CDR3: TGTGCCAGCAGCGTAGACACCACCTACAATGAGCAGTTCTTC. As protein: CASSVDTTYNEQFF.

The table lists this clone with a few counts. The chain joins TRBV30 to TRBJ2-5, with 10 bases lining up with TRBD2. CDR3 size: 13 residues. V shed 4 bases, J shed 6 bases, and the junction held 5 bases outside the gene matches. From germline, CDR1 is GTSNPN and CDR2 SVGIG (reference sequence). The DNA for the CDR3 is TGTGCCTGGATAAGTAGCGGGGGGAAGACCCAGTACTTC. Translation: CAWISSGGKTQYF.

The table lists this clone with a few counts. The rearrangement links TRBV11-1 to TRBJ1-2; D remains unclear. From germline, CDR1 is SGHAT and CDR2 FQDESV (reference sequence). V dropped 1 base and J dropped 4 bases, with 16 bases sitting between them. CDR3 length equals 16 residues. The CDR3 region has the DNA TGTGCCAGCAGCTTAGTTCGGGGAAAGGAGTCCTATGGCTACACCTTC. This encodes CASSLVRGKESYGYTF.

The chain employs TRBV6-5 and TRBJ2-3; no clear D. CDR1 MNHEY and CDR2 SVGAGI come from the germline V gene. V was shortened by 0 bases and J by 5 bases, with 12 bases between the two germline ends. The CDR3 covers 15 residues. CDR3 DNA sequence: TGTGCCAGCAGTTACTCGTCCAGTGCTGGAGATACGCAGTATTTT. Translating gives CASSYSSSAGDTQYF.

CDR3: CASSVAGARTDTQYF. CDR3 DNA: TGCGCCAGCAGCGTAGCGGGGGCCCGCACAGATACGCAGTATTTT. The chain is built from TRBV5-1 and TRBJ2-3; TRBD2 aligns across 9 bases. The CDR3 covers 15 residues. The V segment lost 4 bases and the J segment 1 base; nucleotides outside the gene matches: 4. Per germline, CDR1 SGHRS and CDR2 YFSETQ.

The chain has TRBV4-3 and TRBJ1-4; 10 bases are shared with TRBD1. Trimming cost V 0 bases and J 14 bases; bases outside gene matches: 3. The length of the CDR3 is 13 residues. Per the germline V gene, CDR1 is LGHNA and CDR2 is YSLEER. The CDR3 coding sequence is TGCGCCAGCAGCCAAGATCCGGACAGGGGGCTGTTTTTT. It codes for CASSQDPDRGLFF.

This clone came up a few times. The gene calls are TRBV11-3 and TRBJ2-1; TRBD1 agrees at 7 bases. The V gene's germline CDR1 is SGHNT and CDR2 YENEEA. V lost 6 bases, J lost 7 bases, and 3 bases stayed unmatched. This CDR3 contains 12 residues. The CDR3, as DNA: TGTGCCAGCAGTAAACAGGGGAATGAGCAGTTCTTC. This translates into CASSKQGNEQFF.

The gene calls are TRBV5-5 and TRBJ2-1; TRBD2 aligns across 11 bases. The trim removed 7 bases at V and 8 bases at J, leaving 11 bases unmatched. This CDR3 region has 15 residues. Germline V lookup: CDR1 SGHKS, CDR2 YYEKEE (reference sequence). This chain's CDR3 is CASLGIAGGRHEQFF. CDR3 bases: TGTGCCAGCTTAGGAATAGCGGGGGGGCGCCATGAGCAGTTCTTC.

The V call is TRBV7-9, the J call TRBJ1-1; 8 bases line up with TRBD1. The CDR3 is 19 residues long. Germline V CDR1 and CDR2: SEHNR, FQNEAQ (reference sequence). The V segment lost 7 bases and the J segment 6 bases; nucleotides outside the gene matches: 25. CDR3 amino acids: CASKKTGTGVLPSGAEAFF. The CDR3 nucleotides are TGTGCCAGCAAAAAGACGGGGACAGGAGTTCTCCCGAGTGGCGCTGAAGCTTTCTTT.

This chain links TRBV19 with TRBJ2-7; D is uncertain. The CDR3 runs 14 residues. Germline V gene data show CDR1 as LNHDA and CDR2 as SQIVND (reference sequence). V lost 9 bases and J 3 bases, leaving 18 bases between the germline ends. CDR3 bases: TGTGCCAGCCGGGTGACCCCGAACCACTACGAGCAGTACTTC. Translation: CASRVTPNHYEQYF. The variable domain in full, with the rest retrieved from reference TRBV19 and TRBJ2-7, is DGGITQSPKYLFRKEGQNVTLSCEQNLNHDAMYWYRQDPGQGLRLIYYSQIVNDFQKGDIAEGYSVSREKKESFPLTVTSAQKNPTAFYLCASRVTPNHYEQYFGPGTRLTVT.

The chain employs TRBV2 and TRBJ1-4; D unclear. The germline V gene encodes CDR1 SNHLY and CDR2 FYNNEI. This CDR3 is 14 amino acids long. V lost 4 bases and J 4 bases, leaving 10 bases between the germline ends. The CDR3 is CASSGDYVNEKLFF. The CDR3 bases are TGTGCCAGCAGTGGGGATTACGTTAATGAAAAACTGTTTTTT.

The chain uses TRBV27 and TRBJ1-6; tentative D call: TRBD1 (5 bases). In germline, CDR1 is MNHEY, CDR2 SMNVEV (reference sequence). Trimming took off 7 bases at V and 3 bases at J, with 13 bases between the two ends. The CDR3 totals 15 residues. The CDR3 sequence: CASNDSGGYNSPLHF. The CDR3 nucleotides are TGTGCCAGCAATGATTCGGGGGGCTATAATTCACCCCTCCACTTT.

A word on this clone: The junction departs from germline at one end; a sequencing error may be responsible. The CDR3 loop is CASSLDGGATTEAFF. CDR3 nucleotides: TGTGCCAGTAGTCTAGATGGAGGGGCTACGACTGAAGCTTTCTTT. V is TRBV19 and J is TRBJ1-1, with a tentative D call TRBD1 (5 bases). Germline loops: CDR1 LNHDA, CDR2 SQIVND (reference sequence). The CDR3 has 15 residues. The entire variable domain, with the rest obtained from reference TRBV19 and TRBJ1-1, is as follows: DGGITQSPKYLFRKEGQNVTLSCEQNLNHDAMYWYRQDPGQGLRLIYYSQIVNDFQKGDIAEGYSVSREKKESFPLTVTSAQKNPTAFYLCASSLDGGATTEAFFGQGTRLTVV.

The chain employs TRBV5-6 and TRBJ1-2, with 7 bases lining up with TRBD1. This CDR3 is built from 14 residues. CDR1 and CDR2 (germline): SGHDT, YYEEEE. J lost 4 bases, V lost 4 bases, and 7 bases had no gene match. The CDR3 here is CASSHDRAAYGYTF. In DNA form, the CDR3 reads TGTGCCAGCAGCCACGACAGGGCGGCCTATGGCTACACCTTC. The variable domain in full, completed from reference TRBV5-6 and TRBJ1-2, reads DAGVTQSPTHLIKTRGQQVTLRCSPKSGHDTVSWYQQALGQGPQFIFQYYEEEERQRGNFPDRFSGHQFPNYSSELNVNALLLGDSALYLCASSHDRAAYGYTFGSGTRLTVV.

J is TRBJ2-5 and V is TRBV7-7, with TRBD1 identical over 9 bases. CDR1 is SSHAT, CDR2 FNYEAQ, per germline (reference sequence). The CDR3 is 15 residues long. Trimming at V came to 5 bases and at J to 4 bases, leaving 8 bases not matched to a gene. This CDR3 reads CASSKRQGVRETQYF. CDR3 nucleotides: TGTGCCAGCAGCAAAAGACAGGGGGTGCGAGAGACCCAGTACTTC.

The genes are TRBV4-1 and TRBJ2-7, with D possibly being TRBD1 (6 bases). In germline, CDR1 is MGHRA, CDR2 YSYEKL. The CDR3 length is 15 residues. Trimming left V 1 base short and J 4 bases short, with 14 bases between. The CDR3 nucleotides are TGCGCCAGCAGCCAAGGGAGGACAGAGATTTACGAGCAGTACTTC. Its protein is CASSQGRTEIYEQYF.